Listed below are T cell receptor beta chains from one sample, sequenced in a study of blood T cell repertoires in COVID-19. Some clones are missing from TCRdb's copy, which holds only in-frame ones; the method was immunoSEQ multiplex PCR. The sample has some 190,000 clones, over 75% seen once. Sequencing was carried out using peripheral blood. The source of these receptors is a man aged 80 or over with COVID-19, enrolled during active disease. CDR3s include the opening cysteine and the closing phenylalanine or tryptophan. D genes are given only for firm matches. Only some rows state a clone size, as once, few, many or a class for expanded clones.

J gene | clone size | V gene | D gene | CDR3 protein | CDR3 DNA
TRBJ1-2 | - | TRBV6-6 | TRBD1 | CASSYSTGGAYGYTF | TGTGCCAGCAGTTACTCTACAGGGGGCGCCTATGGCTACACCTTC
TRBJ1-5 | few | TRBV6-1 | - | CASSEAGHHNQPQHF | TGTGCCAGCAGTGAGGCAGGACACCACAATCAGCCCCAGCATTTT
TRBJ2-7 | once | TRBV5-1 | TRBD1 | CASSSQGQGYEQYF | TGCGCCAGCAGCTCACAGGGACAGGGCTACGAGCAGTACTTC
TRBJ2-1 | - | TRBV6-1 | - | CASSEALRSNEQFF | TGTGCCAGCAGTGAAGCGCTTCGGAGCAATGAGCAGTTCTTC
TRBJ1-4 | - | TRBV2 | - | CASRQEDEKLFF | TGTGCCAGCAGGCAGGAGGATGAAAAACTGTTTTTT
TRBJ1-4 | once | TRBV7-9 | - | CASSLSNSGPEKLFF | TGTGCCAGCAGCTTAAGTAACAGCGGGCCTGAAAAACTGTTTTTT
TRBJ1-5 | - | TRBV7-2 | - | CASSLDPGQPQHF | TGTGCCAGCAGCTTAGACCCCGGGCAGCCCCAGCATTTT
TRBJ2-7 | - | TRBV12-3/TRBV12-4 | TRBD1 | CASSSGTGYEQYF | TGTGCCAGCAGTTCCGGGACAGGCTACGAGCAGTACTTC
TRBJ1-2 | - | TRBV19 | - | CASSIPSDGYTF | TGTGCCAGTAGTATCCCCTCGGATGGCTACACCTTC
TRBJ1-1 | - | TRBV7-2 | - | CASRRSRGNTEAFF | TGTGCCAGCAGACGGAGCAGGGGCAACACTGAAGCTTTCTTT
TRBJ1-4 | - | TRBV18 | TRBD1 | CASSPRPGDSGTGNNEKLFF | TGTGCCAGCTCACCCCGGCCCGGGGATTCTGGGACAGGGAATAATGAAAAACTGTTTTTT
TRBJ1-5 | - | TRBV19 | - | CASSWTIDQPQHF | TGTGCCAGTAGTTGGACAATCGATCAGCCCCAGCATTTT
TRBJ1-1 | - | TRBV3-1/TRBV3-2 | - | CASSQVGEGVTEAFF | TGTGCCAGCAGCCAAGTCGGAGAGGGCGTGACTGAAGCTTTCTTT